The 25 T cell receptor beta chains reported below all come from one sample, sequenced in a study of T cell responses to AZD1222 COVID-19 vaccine. Data came from immunoSEQ multiplex PCR; TCRdb stores just in-frame clones and leaves some out. The sample carries 110,000 or so clones, more than 70% recorded once. This sample comprised peripheral blood, obtained 28 days after the second AZD1222 dose. The origin of the receptors is an adult who received the AZD1222 COVID-19 vaccine.

The rearrangement uses TRBV5-4 and TRBJ2-5; D is perhaps TRBD1 (5 bases). Trimming left V 0 bases short and J 1 base short, with 7 bases between. Looked up from germline, CDR1 is SGHNT and CDR2 is YYREEE (reference sequence). The CDR3 runs to 14 residues. CDR3 coding DNA: TGTGCCAGCAGCTTGGCCCAGGGCCAAGAGACCCAGTACTTC. Translating gives CASSLAQGQETQYF.

The rearrangement links TRBV3-1 (or the pseudogene TRBV3-2) to TRBJ1-2; D gene uncertain. Trimming pared 4 bases from V and 8 bases from J, leaving 11 bases between. Germline CDR1 and CDR2: LGHDT and YNNKEL (reference sequence). CDR3 length: 12 residues. CDR3: CASSPRGSGYTF. The DNA for the CDR3 is TGTGCCAGCAGCCCCCGAGGGTCGGGCTACACCTTC.

J is TRBJ2-1 and V is TRBV4-3; TRBD1 or TRBD2 may be the D gene (5 bases each). The CDR3 sequence is 18 residues long. Per the germline V gene, CDR1 is LGHNA and CDR2 is YSLEER. The V end was cut by 1 base, the J end by 0 bases, with 16 bases between. The CDR3 spells CASSQAGASWSSYNEQFF. The CDR3 nucleotides read TGCGCCAGCAGCCAAGCCGGGGCTAGCTGGAGCTCCTACAATGAGCAGTTCTTC.

This clone was seen only once. The chain has TRBV11-3 and TRBJ2-7; no clear D gene. The germline V gene has CDR1 SGHNT and CDR2 YENEEA. V lost 0 bases and J 6 bases, leaving 18 bases between the germline ends. The CDR3 contains 16 residues. The CDR3 here is CASSLDKPRRPGEQYF. CDR3 DNA: TGTGCCAGCAGCTTAGATAAACCCCGACGCCCCGGCGAGCAGTACTTC.

The chain combines TRBV4-1 with TRBJ1-2, with D unresolved. Deletions cut 1 base from V and 1 base from J, with 10 bases between. Germline V gene data show CDR1 as MGHRA and CDR2 as YSYEKL. The CDR3 loop spans 15 amino acids. CDR3 in amino acids: CASSQVGRNNYGYTF. CDR3 coding DNA: TGCGCCAGCAGCCAAGTAGGACGGAATAACTATGGCTACACCTTC.

This clone was found a few times. J is TRBJ1-1 and V is TRBV6-5; 7 bases are a match to TRBD1. The CDR3 length is 14 residues. Germline V CDR1 and CDR2: MNHEY, SVGAGI. V lost 4 bases to trimming and J lost 1 base; unmatched junction nucleotides: 3. CDR3 sequence: CASSSTGENTEAFF. The CDR3 DNA sequence: TGTGCCAGCAGTTCTACAGGGGAGAACACTGAAGCTTTCTTT.

The chain has TRBV29-1 and TRBJ1-1; a possible D gene is TRBD1 (5 bases). V was trimmed by 3 bases and J by 2 bases, leaving 16 bases between them. The CDR3 contains 15 residues. Germline V gene lookup returns CDR1 SQVTM and CDR2 ANQGSEA. The CDR3 nucleotides are TGCAGCGTTGATAGATGGAGGGGCGGCAACACTGAAGCTTTCTTT. It codes for CSVDRWRGGNTEAFF.

The J gene is TRBJ1-3, the V gene TRBV4-1; 7 bases agree with TRBD1. The germline V gene has CDR1 MGHRA and CDR2 YSYEKL. The CDR3 sequence is 14 residues long. Trimming at V came to 4 bases and at J to 8 bases, leaving 8 bases not matched to a gene. The CDR3 loop is CASSLGTVRDTIYF. DNA for the CDR3: TGCGCCAGCAGCCTTGGGACAGTGAGAGACACCATATATTTT.

The V and J genes are TRBV6-2 or TRBV6-3 and TRBJ1-1, with D perhaps matching TRBD1 (6 bases). There are 18 residues in the CDR3. V lost 5 bases, J lost 1 base, and 23 bases lay in between. The germline V gene has CDR1 MNHEY and CDR2 SVGEGT. In nucleotides, the CDR3 is TGTGCCAGCAGTACATACGGGACACCAGGATCGGGGAACACTGAAGCTTTCTTT. Its translation: CASSTYGTPGSGNTEAFF.

Only a few counts were recorded for this clone. The chain links TRBV25-1 to TRBJ1-5; D uncertain. Germline V gene data show CDR1 as MGHDK and CDR2 as SYGVNS. This CDR3 is built from 13 residues. The germline V and J ends were trimmed by 3 bases and 0 bases, with 3 bases remaining between them. The CDR3 nucleotides read TGTGCCAGCAGTGAGATTAGCAATCAGCCCCAGCATTTT. This gives the protein CASSEISNQPQHF. The full variable domain, its missing parts supplied by reference TRBV25-1 and TRBJ1-5, is EADIYQTPRYLVIGTGKKITLECSQTMGHDKMYWYQQDPGMELHLIHYSYGVNSTEKGDLSSESTVSRIRTEHFPLTLESARPSHTSQYLCASSEISNQPQHFGDGTRLSIL.

The rearrangement links TRBV2 to TRBJ2-5; TRBD2 matches at 11 bases. Germline-derived CDR1 and CDR2 are SNHLY and FYNNEI. The CDR3 has 12 residues. CDR3 in amino acids: CVSGRVSETQYF. CDR3 coding DNA: TGTGTTAGCGGGAGGGTATCGGAGACCCAGTACTTC. The full variable domain, with the rest looked up from reference TRBV2 and TRBJ2-5, is EPEVTQTPSHQVTQMGQEVILRCVPISNHLYFYWYRQILGQKVEFLVSFYNNEISEKSEIFDDQFSVERPDGSNFTLKIRSTKLEDSAMYFCVSGRVSETQYFGPGTRLLVL.

V usage is TRBV7-8 and J usage is TRBJ2-7, with 15 positions matching TRBD2. Germline V gives CDR1 SGHVS, CDR2 FQNEAQ. V lost 5 bases and J lost 7; bases outside the gene matches: 9. The CDR3 totals 16 residues. DNA for the CDR3: TGTGCCAGCAGCACCAGGACTAGCGGGAGGGCCTGGGAGCAGTACTTC. Residues: CASSTRTSGRAWEQYF.

This chain uses TRBV5-1 with TRBJ2-3; no firm D call. CDR3 size: 13 residues. V lost 5 bases to trimming and J lost 2 bases, with 9 bases between them. Germline CDR1 SGHRS, CDR2 YFSETQ. CDR3 region: CASSSVLTDTQYF. CDR3 DNA sequence: TGCGCCAGCAGTTCAGTCCTCACAGATACGCAGTATTTT.

The chain has TRBV7-9 and TRBJ1-1; a weak D match, TRBD1 (6 bases). The V gene lost 7 bases and the J gene lost 0 bases, with 15 bases spanning the gap. Germline V CDR1 and CDR2: SEHNR, FQNEAQ (reference sequence). CDR3 length equals 15 residues. The CDR3 bases are TGTGCCAGCAATAGGGGGGACCGCCTGAACACTGAAGCTTTCTTT. As protein: CASNRGDRLNTEAFF.

CDR3 residues: CASSRNRGRTLPTF. The CDR3 nucleotides read TGTGCCAGCAGCAGAAACAGGGGGCGGACTCTCCCCACCTTC. The chain carries TRBV21-1 and TRBJ1-2; TRBD1 is taken as the D call from the table, unchecked against the DNA. TRBV21-1 is described as a pseudogene. This CDR3 is 14 amino acids long.

V usage is TRBV4-1 and J usage is TRBJ1-2; 8 bases fit TRBD1. Looked up from germline, CDR1 is MGHRA and CDR2 is YSYEKL. Trimming at V came to 0 bases and at J to 3 bases, leaving 12 bases not matched to a gene. The CDR3 contains 18 residues. The CDR3 DNA reads as TGCGCCAGCAGCCAAGATCCAGGGACAGGCTGGGGTGACTATGGCTACACCTTC. Amino acid sequence: CASSQDPGTGWGDYGYTF.

V usage is TRBV4-1 and J usage is TRBJ2-5; 7 nucleotides line up with TRBD1. Per germline, CDR1 MGHRA and CDR2 YSYEKL. The CDR3 has 14 amino acids. Trimming at V came to 1 base and at J to 9 bases, leaving 8 bases not matched to a gene. This chain's CDR3 is CASSQAPDRDPQYF. DNA of the CDR3: TGCGCCAGCAGCCAAGCGCCCGACAGGGACCCCCAGTACTTC.

This clone was recorded once. V and J are TRBV18 and TRBJ1-2; weak D call: TRBD1 (6 bases). Germline V gives CDR1 KGHSH, CDR2 LQKENI. Between the trimmed V and J ends, which lost 3 bases and 6 bases, there was a span of 11 bases. The CDR3 loop spans 13 amino acids. DNA of the CDR3: TGTGCCAGCTCACCGAGAGGGGGGGATGGCTACACCTTC. Translated: CASSPRGGDGYTF.

V is TRBV9 and J is TRBJ2-7; TRBD1 agrees at 9 bases. V shed 3 bases and J 2 bases; nucleotides not matched to a gene: 0. This CDR3 is 13 amino acids long. Germline V CDR1 and CDR2: SGDLS, YYNGEE. The CDR3 sequence: CASSGTGAYEQYF. For the CDR3, the DNA is TGTGCCAGCAGCGGGACAGGGGCCTACGAGCAGTACTTC.

CDR3 sequence: CASSIGLGFGNEQFF. CDR3 bases: TGTGCCAGTAGTATCGGACTAGGGTTTGGGAATGAGCAGTTCTTC. The J gene is TRBJ2-1, the V gene TRBV19; 7 nucleotides align to TRBD2. The trim removed 3 bases at V and 7 bases at J, leaving 9 bases unmatched. The germline CDR1 and CDR2 sequences are LNHDA and SQIVND (reference sequence). The CDR3 has 15 residues.

This clone was counted once. The DNA for the CDR3 is TGTGCCAGCAGCCGCCGGGGGGATGCCTACGAGCAGTACTTC. As protein: CASSRRGDAYEQYF. This chain uses TRBV13 with TRBJ2-7; 7 bases fit TRBD2. In germline, CDR1 is PRHDT, CDR2 FYEKMQ (reference sequence). The trim removed 5 bases at V and 2 bases at J, leaving 6 bases unmatched. CDR3 length: 14 amino acids. The full variable domain, rest sourced from reference TRBV13 and TRBJ2-7, is AAGVIQSPRHLIKEKRETATLKCYPIPRHDTVYWYQQGPGQDPQFLISFYEKMQSDKGSIPDRFSAQQFSDYHSELNMSSLELGDSALYFCASSRRGDAYEQYFGPGTRLTVT.

This chain joins TRBV19 and TRBJ2-3; D may match TRBD1 or TRBD2 (6 bases each). CDR1 is LNHDA and CDR2 is SQIVND in the germline V gene (reference sequence). This CDR3 spans 15 amino acids. V lost 5 bases and J 2 bases, leaving 14 bases between the germline ends. The CDR3 loop is CASSPRGPDTDTQYF. DNA of the CDR3: TGTGCCAGTAGTCCACGGGGGCCGGACACAGATACGCAGTATTTT.

The chain has TRBV19 and TRBJ1-1, with 9 nucleotides matching TRBD1. The CDR3 consists of 14 residues. Looked up from germline, CDR1 is LNHDA and CDR2 is SQIVND (reference sequence). The J segment lost 8 bases and the V segment lost 3 bases, leaving 7 bases of the junction unmatched. DNA of the CDR3: TGTGCCAGTAGTATGGGACAGGGAAGTATAGAAGCTTTCTTT. This gives the protein CASSMGQGSIEAFF.

The chain carries TRBV20-1 and TRBJ2-7; 7 bases fit TRBD1. The CDR3 loop spans 11 amino acids. The V and J ends lost 2 bases and 5 bases, in that order; junction bases with no gene match: 0. Germline V gives CDR1 DFQATT, CDR2 SNEGSKA (reference sequence). The CDR3 is CSARQGDEQYF. The CDR3 bases are TGCAGTGCTAGACAGGGGGACGAGCAGTACTTC.

The genes are TRBV27 and TRBJ2-7; the D is unclear. The CDR3 has 13 amino acids. Trimming shortened V by 6 bases and J by 2 bases, and 11 bases separated the two germline ends. The germline V gene encodes CDR1 MNHEY and CDR2 SMNVEV (reference sequence). CDR3 nucleotide sequence: TGTGCCAGCAGAACCCTCGCCCCCTACGAGCAGTACTTC. Encoded protein: CASRTLAPYEQYF.